The rows below give T cell receptor beta chains drawn from one sample of a study of cytomegalovirus exposure and HLA in healthy donors. Measured with immunoSEQ multiplex PCR; TCRdb has only the in-frame clones, and not every one. This table has around 210,000 clones, 65% to 85% appearing once. The sequencing input was PBMCs. The receptors here all came from a woman between 25 and 40 years old in good health and CMV-seronegative. The CDR3 runs from the conserved cysteine through the conserved F or W. The D gene is left open where the match is weak. Clone sizes are given selectively: once, few, many, or a class where the clone is expanded.

TRBJ1-1 . 15 TRBV18 . TGTGCCAGCTCACCCGAACACCTCATTTTCACTGAAGCTTTCTTT CASSPEHLIFTEAFF
TRBJ1-3 TRBD1 15 TRBV5-6 . TGTGCCAGCAGCTTCCTGACAGGGGCAGGAAACACCATATATTTT CASSFLTGAGNTIYF
TRBJ2-6 TRBD2 18 TRBV4-2 . TGTGCCAGCAGCCAAACCGGGACTAGGAGCTCTGGGGCCAACGTCCTGACTTTC CASSQTGTRSSGANVLTF
TRBJ1-2 TRBD1 14 TRBV5-1 . TGCGCCAGCAGCTCGGCGACAGGGGCCTATGGCTACACCTTC CASSSATGAYGYTF
TRBJ2-2 . 17 TRBV18 . TGTGCCAGCTCACCAAATAACGACGGTGTAGCCGCCGGGGAGCTGTTTTTT CASSPNNDGVAAGELFF
TRBJ2-3 TRBD1 19 TRBV27 . TGTGCCAGCAGTTTATTTTCTCCATTAGGGGGCGCGTCAACAGATACGCAGTATTTT CASSLFSPLGGASTDTQYF
TRBJ1-4 TRBD1 16 TRBV5-1 . TGCGCCAGCAGCTTGGGACAGGGTGCCATTAATGAAAAACTGTTTTTT CASSLGQGAINEKLFF
TRBJ1-2 . 15 TRBV6-5 . TGTGCCAGCAGTTACTCGTGGGGGGGTAACTATGGCTACACCTTC CASSYSWGGNYGYTF
TRBJ1-2 TRBD1 14 TRBV4-1 once TGCGCCAGCAGCCACTACCGGGACAGCTATGGCTACCCCTTC CASSHYRDSYGYPF
TRBJ1-4 . 15 TRBV5-4 . TGTGCCAGCAGCTTTACCGGGGGTACGGGAGAAAAACTGTTTTTT CASSFTGGTGEKLFF
TRBJ2-7 . 13 TRBV6-5 . TGTGCCAGCAGTTACCAGCAGGGGCGCGAGCAGTACTTC CASSYQQGREQYF
TRBJ1-1 . 15 TRBV15 once TGTGCCACCAGCCTAGGGGGTTTGGGGAAAACTGAAGCTTTCTTT CATSLGGLGKTEAFF
TRBJ2-1 . 15 TRBV6-5 few TGTGCCAGCAGGCAGCGGGTTAACTCCTACAATGAGCAGTTCTTC CASRQRVNSYNEQFF
TRBJ2-7 TRBD1 12 TRBV27 . TGTGCCAGTCAGGGACAGGGGTACGAGCAGTACTTC CASQGQGYEQYF
TRBJ2-1 . 15 TRBV4-2 . TGTGCCAGCAGCCAAGTCGGGAGCTCCTACAATGAGCAGTTCTTC CASSQVGSSYNEQFF
TRBJ1-4 . 14 TRBV9 . TGTGCCAGCAGCGAACAGGGTTCCGATGAAAAACTGTTTTTT CASSEQGSDEKLFF